Listed below are T cell receptor beta chains from one sample, sequenced in a study of regulatory T cells in long-lasting Graves disease. MiXCR was run by TCRdb on the multiplex PCR reads, yielding one entry per CDR3 protein. The table records about 430,000 distinct CDR3 sequences, approximately 15% of them present only once. A further study also used this sample, focusing on T cells in Graves' hyperthyroidism and ophthalmopathy.

Material: peripheral blood mononuclear cells (PBMCs), obtained at new diagnosis, from a patient treated with antithyroid drugs. The receptors originated from a middle-aged woman with Graves disease. The CDR3 runs from the conserved cysteine through the conserved F or W. D genes are given only for firm matches. Expanded clones get a size class; other rows say once, few or many, or leave the size out.

cdr3_nt cdr3_aa d_call clone_size j_call v_call
TGTGCCAGCAGCCGCGGACAGGGGCATGGCTACACCTTC CASSRGQGHGYTF TRBD1 - TRBJ1-2 TRBV27
TGTGCCAGCTCACCACCGAACGTAGCGGGGAACTCTGGAAACACCATATATTTT CASSPPNVAGNSGNTIYF - few TRBJ1-3 TRBV18
TGCGCCAGCAGCTTGGTCCCCGGGACTAGCGGGAAGGGAGCTGAGCAGTTCTTC CASSLVPGTSGKGAEQFF TRBD2 - TRBJ2-1 TRBV5-1
TGTGCCAGCAGCTTGGATCCGGGAGAAGGCTACGAGCAGTACTTC CASSLDPGEGYEQYF - - TRBJ2-7 TRBV5-4
TGCAGCGTGGGGAGGGGACTAGCGGGAGCAAATACGCAGTATTTT CSVGRGLAGANTQYF TRBD2 - TRBJ2-3 TRBV29-1
TGTGCCAGCAGAAACGACAGGGGACCCGGGAGTCAGCCCCAGCATTTT CASRNDRGPGSQPQHF TRBD1 few TRBJ1-5 TRBV28
TGTGCCAGCAGCTTAGACCAGTCCGCCTACAATGAGCAGTTCTTC CASSLDQSAYNEQFF - many TRBJ2-1 TRBV11-2
TGCAGTGCCGCGTTCGAGACTAGGGTCTACAATGAGCAGTTCTTC CSAAFETRVYNEQFF - many TRBJ2-1 TRBV20-1
TGTGCCAGCAGGGACCAGAGCTCCTACAATGAGCAGTTCTTC CASRDQSSYNEQFF - - TRBJ2-1 TRBV6-2/TRBV6-3
TGTGCCTGGAGAACCGACAGGGTGGGCTACACCTTC CAWRTDRVGYTF TRBD1 many TRBJ1-2 TRBV30
TGTGCCAGCAGCTTAGATTTCGGGACGGCCTATGGCTACACCTTC CASSLDFGTAYGYTF - many TRBJ1-2 TRBV11-3
TGTGCCAGCAGTCTACAGGGGGCTATAGATACGCAGTATTTT CASSLQGAIDTQYF TRBD1 many TRBJ2-3 TRBV6-1
TGTGCCAGCAGCTTAGGAGGTGCTAACTATGGCTACACCTTC CASSLGGANYGYTF - many TRBJ1-2 TRBV11-2
TGCGCCAGCAGCTTGGAACTAGCGAGCTCCTACGAGCAGTACTTC CASSLELASSYEQYF TRBD2 many TRBJ2-7 TRBV5-1
TGTGCCACCAGTCCAGGGACACCGAACACCGGGGAGCTGTTTTTT CATSPGTPNTGELFF - many TRBJ2-2 TRBV24-1
TGTGCCAGCAGCTTAGCGGGCAGTGAGGATAGAGAGCAGTACTTC CASSLAGSEDREQYF - - TRBJ2-7 TRBV13
TGTGCCAGCAGCTTAGATCGGGCATCCCTCTACAATGAGCAGTTCTTC CASSLDRASLYNEQFF - many TRBJ2-1 TRBV11-2
TGCAGTGCTAGAGATCGGTCGGGACAGGGGGCCCCCTACGAGCAGTACTTC CSARDRSGQGAPYEQYF TRBD1 many TRBJ2-7 TRBV20-1
TGTGCCATCAGGCCGGGGCCAGGGCGCTATGGCTACACCTTC CAIRPGPGRYGYTF - few TRBJ1-2 TRBV10-3
TGTGCCAGCAGCTTAGACCTCACGTACACAGATACGCAGTATTTT CASSLDLTYTDTQYF - many TRBJ2-3 TRBV11-2
TGTGCCAGCGCCCCCCCGGTTCTAGATACGCAGTATTTT CASAPPVLDTQYF - many TRBJ2-3 TRBV27
TGCAGCAGTAGGCAGGACTCCTACAATGAGCAGTTCTTC CSSRQDSYNEQFF - few TRBJ2-1 TRBV20-1
TGCGCCAGCAGTGAGGATATGGGGACAGGGGCATCCTACGAGCAGTACTTC CASSEDMGTGASYEQYF TRBD1 - TRBJ2-7 TRBV9
TGTGCTAGTGGTTTGGCCCCTCCGGGGAGAGCCGGGGAGCTGTTTTTT CASGLAPPGRAGELFF - many TRBJ2-2 TRBV12-5
TGTGCCAGCAGCTTCGGCGGGAGGGCCGATGAGCAGTTCTTC CASSFGGRADEQFF TRBD2 many TRBJ2-1 TRBV5-1
TGTGCCAGCAGTACACCGGGGGGGACAGGTGCCGAAGCTTTCTTT CASSTPGGTGAEAFF TRBD1 - TRBJ1-1 TRBV28
TGTGCCAGCAGCTTAGTTGGGGCTAGCTCCTACGAGCAGTACTTC CASSLVGASSYEQYF - many TRBJ2-7 TRBV7-8
TGCAGTGCTAGAGTAGGGTTCGGCACGAACTACGAGCAGTACTTC CSARVGFGTNYEQYF - many TRBJ2-7 TRBV20-1
TGTGCCTGGAGGGATAGACCCTCGGGACGGCAGCAGTACTTC CAWRDRPSGRQQYF - many TRBJ2-7 TRBV30
TGCAGCCGTGGGAAGGGGGATTTCGATGAGCAGTTCTTC CSRGKGDFDEQFF - many TRBJ2-1 TRBV20-1
TGTGCCAGCAGCAACCTACAGGGGGCTTTAGAGACCCAGTACTTC CASSNLQGALETQYF TRBD1 many TRBJ2-5 TRBV7-9
TGTGCCAGCAGCGTAGGGGAAGAGACCCAGTACTTC CASSVGEETQYF - many TRBJ2-5 TRBV9